Described below is a single T cell receptor beta chain sequence and its context. This clone was detected once. Its antigen is currently not known. The sample holds no much larger clone one base away, and base qualities are not on file. These data originate in a study of shared clonotypes between healthy human individuals (dated by TCRdb to the early 2020s). For the study in its entirety: A couple of women and three men aged 18 to 49 years were included in the cohort. Leukapheresis yielded between about 0.9 and 9.5 billion PBMCs per donor. Libraries were prepared and TCR repertoires were sequenced by different laboratories using diverse techniques, in order to increase sequencing depth and limit assay-specific biases. To estimate repertoire size and how much clonotypes are shared between individuals, the study performed deep sequencing of blood TCR repertoires from a few healthy adults. Per donor, three plates each were used for CD4 naive and CD4 memory, two for CD8 naive, and one for CD8 memory.

Using the deep immunoSEQ assay, multiplex PCR amplified TCR CDR3 regions from genomic DNA. Genomic DNA extracted from each cell subset was distributed evenly over all wells of several immunoSEQ 96-well plates, and each plate served as one replicate. For sorted subsets, each replicate PCR was loaded with 150 to 250 ng genomic DNA, equivalent to 25,000 to 30,000 T cell genomes. Purified libraries were measured with a Qubit 3.0 fluorometer, size-checked on a Bioanalyzer 2100, and measured again with the KAPA Library Quantification kit. A separate single-read 150-cycle Illumina NextSeq 550 flow cell was used to sequence each immunoSEQ 96-well plate. Under the source paper's analysis protocol: Because only junctional sequences without quality scores were contained in the immunoSEQ output, filtering matching that applied to full-length reads could not be performed. To assign V/J genes and CDR3, sequences were annotated against IMGT germline references using PyIR, a Python wrapper for IgBLAST v1.9. Any read was removed if the V/J assignment was weak (E-value above 1e-6), the CDR3 was missing, or the read contained stop codons, out-of-frame junctions, or ambiguous translated residues. V3J clonotypes were defined as sequences sharing an identical inferred V gene, J gene, and CDR3 amino acid sequence. To compute the percentage overlap between repertoires, the number of shared unique clonotypes was divided by the size of the smaller repertoire. RTK rarefaction, the Chao1 estimator, and Recon v2.1 estimates of unobserved clonotypes were used to assess repertoire richness. Generation probabilities for all TCRbeta clonotypes obtained by the gDNA method from several donors were computed using OLGA. TCRdb limited this immuneACCESS table to in-frame rearrangements with V and J called. A share of clones is missing; checked studies link under half to unresolved V genes, and the rest is unexplained. The V and J calls and clone size are taken from that table; D and trimming were inferred from the DNA. This sample gives around 2,000,000 clones in total; roughly 95% of them show up just once. Of the sample, 0.13% is held by the ten largest clones.

The CDR3 goes from the cysteine to the phenylalanine over 15 residues. The CDR3 DNA has 45 bases and is translated from base 1. After removal of 4 bases from V and 5 bases from J, the junction retains 6 bases not matched to a gene. CDR1 and CDR2 were assigned from the germline V gene (reference sequence) as WNHNN and SYGVQD. Here is what the overall study found, with its caveats: Because the study included only a small number of donors, the genetic and exposure-history diversity represented was limited. When a handful of donors were compared, the shared fraction of clonotypes was about 5.4% for naive CD4, about 4% for naive CD8, 2.3% for memory CD4, and less than 0.45% for memory CD8. Sampling was restricted to blood, and TCR repertoires in tissues likely differ from the TCR repertoires found in blood. Compared with non-shared clonotypes, the clonotypes found in all four sorted-subset donors had higher generation probabilities. Naive subsets generally had larger estimated clonotype richness than memory subsets did. Even with the large sequencing depth, rarefaction of the sorted-subset datasets indicated that sequencing was incomplete. Pairwise subsampling led to the expectation that sequencing depth would affect the degree of clonotype sharing among donors.

Healthy HIV-negative adults with no recently reported acute infections or vaccinations were included as donors. Only Caucasian adults living in Nashville, Tennessee, USA were represented among the donors. Magnetic negative selection was used to enrich CD4+ T cells, after which naive cells were positively selected on CD45RA and the negative fraction became the memory subset. Blood was collected by leukapheresis, and PBMCs were isolated by Ficoll-Histopaque density gradient centrifugation and then cryopreserved in liquid nitrogen vapor phase. Analytical flow cytometry was used to check the purity and quantity of every magnetically sorted T cell population. Each sorted fraction had its genomic DNA isolated and then quantified by UV absorbance on a Nanodrop 2000c.

Sequencing was carried out using naive CD4+ T cells sorted from blood. Interpreted using the paper, the cell subset or site label stands for: CD45RA+ positively selected. This receptor chain uses TRBV10-1 and TRBJ2-4; TRBD1 fits 9 bases in the junction. This clonotype was obtained from a man younger than 35 in good health. The DNA is TGCGCCAGCAGTGCCGGGACAGGGAACGAAAACATTCAGTACTTC. Its translation reads: CASSAGTGNENIQYF.